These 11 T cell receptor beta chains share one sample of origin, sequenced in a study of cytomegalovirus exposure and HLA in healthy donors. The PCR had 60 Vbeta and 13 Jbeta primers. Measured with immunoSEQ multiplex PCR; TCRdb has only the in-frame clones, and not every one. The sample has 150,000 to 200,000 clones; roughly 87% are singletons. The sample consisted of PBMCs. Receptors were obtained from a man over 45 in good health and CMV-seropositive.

The CDR3 loop reads CASSEGGLAGDEQFF. DNA of the CDR3: TGTGCCAGCAGTGAAGGGGGACTAGCGGGAGATGAGCAGTTCTTC. This chain uses TRBV2 with TRBJ2-1, with TRBD2 identical over 14 bases. CDR3 size: 15 residues. CDR1 is SNHLY and CDR2 is FYNNEI in the germline V gene. V was clipped by 1 base and J by 8 bases; unmatched bases: 1.

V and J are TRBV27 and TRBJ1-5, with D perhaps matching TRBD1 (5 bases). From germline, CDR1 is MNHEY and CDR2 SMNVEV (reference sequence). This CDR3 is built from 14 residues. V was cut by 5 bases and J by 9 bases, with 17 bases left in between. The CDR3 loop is CASSDRGVPGPQHF. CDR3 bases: TGTGCCAGCAGTGACCGGGGGGTCCCGGGGCCCCAGCATTTT.

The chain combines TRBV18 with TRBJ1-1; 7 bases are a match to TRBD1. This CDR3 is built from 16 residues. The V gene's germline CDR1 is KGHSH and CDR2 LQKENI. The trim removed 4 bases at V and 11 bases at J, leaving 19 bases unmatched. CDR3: CASSHTAGTESRGAFF. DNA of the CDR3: TGTGCCAGCTCACACACTGCCGGGACAGAAAGCCGGGGGGCTTTCTTT.

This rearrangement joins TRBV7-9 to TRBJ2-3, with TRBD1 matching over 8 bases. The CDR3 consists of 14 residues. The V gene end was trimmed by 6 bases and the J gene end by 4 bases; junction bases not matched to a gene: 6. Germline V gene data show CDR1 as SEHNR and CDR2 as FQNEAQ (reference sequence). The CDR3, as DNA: TGTGCCAGCAGATCGCAGGGGGCCCCAGATACGCAGTATTTT. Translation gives CASRSQGAPDTQYF.

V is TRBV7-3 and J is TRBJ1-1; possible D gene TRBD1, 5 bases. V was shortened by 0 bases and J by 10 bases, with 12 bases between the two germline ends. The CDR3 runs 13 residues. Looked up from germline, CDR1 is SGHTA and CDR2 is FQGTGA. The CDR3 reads CASSLTSGRGAFF. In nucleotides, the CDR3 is TGTGCCAGCAGCTTAACTTCCGGTAGGGGAGCTTTCTTT.

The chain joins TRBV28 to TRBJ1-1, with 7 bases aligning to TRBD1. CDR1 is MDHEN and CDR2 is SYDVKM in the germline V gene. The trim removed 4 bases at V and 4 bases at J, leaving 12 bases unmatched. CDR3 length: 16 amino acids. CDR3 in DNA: TGTGCCAGCAGTTATCCGAGGGGGCGAGGTGGCACTGAAGCTTTCTTT. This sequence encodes CASSYPRGRGGTEAFF.

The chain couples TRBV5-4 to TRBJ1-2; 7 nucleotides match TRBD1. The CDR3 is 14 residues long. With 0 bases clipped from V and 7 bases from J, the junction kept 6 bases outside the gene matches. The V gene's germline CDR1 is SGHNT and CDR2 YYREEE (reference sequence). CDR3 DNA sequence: TGTGCCAGCAGCTTGGACAGGGGCTATTCTGGCTACACCTTC. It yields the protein CASSLDRGYSGYTF.

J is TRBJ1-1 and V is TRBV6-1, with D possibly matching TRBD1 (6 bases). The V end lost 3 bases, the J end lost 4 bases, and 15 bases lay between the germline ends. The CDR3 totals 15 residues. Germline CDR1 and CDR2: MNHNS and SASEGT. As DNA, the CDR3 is TGTGCCAGCAGTGAGGGTCGGGGGGCGGCCACTGAAGCTTTCTTT. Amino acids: CASSEGRGAATEAFF.

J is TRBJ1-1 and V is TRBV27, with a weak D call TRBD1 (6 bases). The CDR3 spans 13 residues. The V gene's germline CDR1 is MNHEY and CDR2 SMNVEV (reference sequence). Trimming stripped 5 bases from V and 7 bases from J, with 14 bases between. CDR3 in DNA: TGTGCCAGCAGTCGCTCAGGGGTAGGTGAAGCTTTCTTT. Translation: CASSRSGVGEAFF.

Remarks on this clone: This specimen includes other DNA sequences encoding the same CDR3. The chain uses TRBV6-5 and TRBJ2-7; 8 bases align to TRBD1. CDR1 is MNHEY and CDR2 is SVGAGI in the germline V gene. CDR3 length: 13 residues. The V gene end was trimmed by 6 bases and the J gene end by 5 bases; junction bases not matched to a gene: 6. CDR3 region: CASSRDRGNEQYF. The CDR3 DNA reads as TGTGCCAGCAGCAGAGACAGGGGCAACGAGCAGTACTTC.

The CDR3 reads CASSDQAGQYF. DNA of the CDR3: TGTGCCAGCAGCGACCAAGCGGGGCAGTATTTT. The chain has TRBV9 and TRBJ2-3, with a weak D call TRBD2 (6 bases). The germline CDR1 and CDR2 sequences are SGDLS and YYNGEE. The CDR3 runs to 11 residues. V was pared by 3 bases and J by 11 bases, with 10 bases between.